This TCR beta chain was observed in a study of shared clonotypes between healthy human individuals. As to this clone: Its antigen remains unidentified.

The healthy adult donors were HIV-negative and reported no recent acute infections or vaccinations. Partitioning of CD4+ cells yielded a CD45RA+ naive subset and a CD45RA-negative memory subset. Profiling relied on immunoSEQ multiplex PCR, and the TCRdb table lists in-frame clones only, not all of them. This repertoire shows roughly 2.5 million clones, around 94% found once; its top ten account for around 0.14%. Germline-derived CDR1 and CDR2 are SGHNT and YYREEE (reference sequence). The CDR3 consists of 14 residues. The V end was cut by 1 base, the J end by 1 base, with 8 bases between. Study-wide points: Limitation of the genetic and exposure-history diversity represented came from the few donors. Generally, naive subsets (rather than memory subsets) showed larger estimated richness.

The clonotype was recovered from a man younger than 35 in good health. Sequencing input: naive CD4+ T cells sorted from blood. Subset: CD45RA+ positively selected. V and J are TRBV5-4 and TRBJ2-5; TRBD1 might be the D (5 bases). The CDR3 DNA follows: TGTGCCAGCAGCTTGTCCAGGGTCCAAGAGACCCAGTACTTC. Its translation: CASSLSRVQETQYF.